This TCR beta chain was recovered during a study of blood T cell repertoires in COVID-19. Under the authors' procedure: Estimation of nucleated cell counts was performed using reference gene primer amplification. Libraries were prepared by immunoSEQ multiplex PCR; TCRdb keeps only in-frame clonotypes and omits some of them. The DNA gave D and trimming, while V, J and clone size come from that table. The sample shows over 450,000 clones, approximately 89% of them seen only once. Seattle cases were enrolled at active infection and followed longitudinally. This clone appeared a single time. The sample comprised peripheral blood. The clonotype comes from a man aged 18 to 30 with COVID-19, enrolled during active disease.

Written as DNA, the CDR3 is TGTGCCAGCAGTAACAGCGGGAGGGCCTCAGATACGCAGTATTTT. It yields the protein CASSNSGRASDTQYF. The chain carries TRBV25-1 and TRBJ2-3, with 10 positions matching TRBD2. V was pared by 5 bases and J by 4 bases, with 6 bases of the junction left unmatched. There are 15 residues in the CDR3. Germline lookup yields CDR1 MGHDK and CDR2 SYGVNS.